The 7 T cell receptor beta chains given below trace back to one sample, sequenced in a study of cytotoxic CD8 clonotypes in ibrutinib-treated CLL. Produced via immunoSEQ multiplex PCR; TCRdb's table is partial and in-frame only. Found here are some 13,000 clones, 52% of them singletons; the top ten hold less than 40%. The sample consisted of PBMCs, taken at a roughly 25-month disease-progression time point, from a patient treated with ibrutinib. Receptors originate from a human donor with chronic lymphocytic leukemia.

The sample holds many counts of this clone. DNA for the CDR3: TGTGCCAGCAGTTTCTCCGGGGGGAAGACTGAAGCTTTCTTT. Translation gives CASSFSGGKTEAFF. The gene calls are TRBV27 and TRBJ1-1, with TRBD1 as a possible D gene (5 bases). V was cut by 3 bases and J by 5 bases, with 13 bases left in between. Looked up from germline, CDR1 is MNHEY and CDR2 is SMNVEV (reference sequence). The CDR3 length is 14 residues.

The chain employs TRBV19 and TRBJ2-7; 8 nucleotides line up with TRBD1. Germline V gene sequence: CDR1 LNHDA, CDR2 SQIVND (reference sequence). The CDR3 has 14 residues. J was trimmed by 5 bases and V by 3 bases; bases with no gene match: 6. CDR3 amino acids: CASSMDRAVNEQYF. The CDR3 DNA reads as TGTGCCAGTAGTATGGACAGGGCGGTCAACGAGCAGTACTTC.

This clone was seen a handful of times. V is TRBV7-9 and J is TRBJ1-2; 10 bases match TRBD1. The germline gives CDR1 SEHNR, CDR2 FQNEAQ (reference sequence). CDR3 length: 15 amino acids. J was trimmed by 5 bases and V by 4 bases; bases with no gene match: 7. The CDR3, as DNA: TGTGCCAGCAGCTCCGACAGGGGGCTAAGATATGGCTACACCTTC. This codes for CASSSDRGLRYGYTF. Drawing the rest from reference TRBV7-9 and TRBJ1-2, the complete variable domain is DTGVSQNPRHKITKRGQNVTFRCDPISEHNRLYWYRQTLGQGPEFLTYFQNEAQLEKSRLLSDRFSAERPKGSFSTLEIQRTEQGDSAMYLCASSSDRGLRYGYTFGSGTRLTVV.

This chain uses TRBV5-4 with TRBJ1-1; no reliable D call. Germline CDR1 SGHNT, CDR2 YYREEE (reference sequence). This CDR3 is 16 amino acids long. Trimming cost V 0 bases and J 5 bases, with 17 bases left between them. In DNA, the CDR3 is TGTGCCAGCAGCTTGGATCGAGGTGTTGAGGGAACTGAAGCTTTCTTT. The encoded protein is CASSLDRGVEGTEAFF.

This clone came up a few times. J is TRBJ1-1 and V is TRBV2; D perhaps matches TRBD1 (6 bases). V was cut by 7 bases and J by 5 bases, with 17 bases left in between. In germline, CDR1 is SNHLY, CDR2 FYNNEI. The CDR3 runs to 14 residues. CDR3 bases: TGTGCCAGCATTTGGGGGGCGTGGTGGACTGAAGCTTTCTTT. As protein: CASIWGAWWTEAFF.

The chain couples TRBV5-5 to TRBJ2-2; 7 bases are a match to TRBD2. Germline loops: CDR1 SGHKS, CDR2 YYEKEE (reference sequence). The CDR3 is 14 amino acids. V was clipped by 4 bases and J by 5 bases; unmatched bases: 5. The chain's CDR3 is CASSLASGTGELFF. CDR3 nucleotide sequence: TGTGCCAGCAGCCTCGCTAGCGGTACCGGGGAGCTGTTTTTT. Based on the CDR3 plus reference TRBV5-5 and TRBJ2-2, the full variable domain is DAGVTQSPTHLIKTRGQQVTLRCSPISGHKSVSWYQQVLGQGPQFIFQYYEKEERGRGNFPDRFSARQFPNYSSELNVNALLLGDSALYLCASSLASGTGELFFGEGSRLTVL.

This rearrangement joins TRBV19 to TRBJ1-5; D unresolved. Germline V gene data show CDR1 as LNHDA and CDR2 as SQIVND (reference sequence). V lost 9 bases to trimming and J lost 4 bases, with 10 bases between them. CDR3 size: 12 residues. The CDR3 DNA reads TGTGCCAGCACGACATTAAATCAGCCCCAGCATTTT. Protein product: CASTTLNQPQHF.